This T cell receptor beta chain originates from a study of OX40 agonist ivuxolimab in advanced cancers. Prior autoimmune disease or systemic immunosuppression barred patients. The ends lost 0 bases at V and 4 bases at J; junction bases unmatched: 2. This CDR3 region has 14 residues. Germline CDR1 is LGHNA and CDR2 is YNFKEQ. The protocol was immunoSEQ multiplex PCR, while the TCRdb copy is restricted to in-frame clones and leaves out a portion. The data show some 78,000 clones, with approximately 90% seen just once and roughly 0.44% held by the top ten. The chain uses TRBV4-2 and TRBJ1-2; 7 bases fit TRBD1. This receptor was obtained from an adult with an advanced solid tumor such as melanoma, head and neck, liver or kidney cancer. The sequencing here drew on CD4+ or CD8+ T cells sorted from blood, taken in a trial of the OX40 agonist ivuxolimab. CDR3 bases: TGTGCCAGCAGCCAAGACCGGGACAGCTATGGCTACACCTTC. This codes for CASSQDRDSYGYTF.